The T cell receptor beta chain described here comes from a study of cytomegalovirus exposure and HLA in healthy donors. Donors had nominal health at sampling but likely had unrecorded immune exposures. The CDR3 has 13 residues. Germline lookup yields CDR1 MNHNY and CDR2 SVGAGI (reference sequence). Trimming shortened V by 10 bases and J by 1 base, and 13 bases separated the two germline ends. This clone was picked up a small number of times. Its target is unknown. The PCR had 60 Vbeta and 13 Jbeta primers. The data were produced by immunoSEQ multiplex PCR, yet TCRdb's version contains in-frame clones alone and is incomplete. The sample has 150,000 or so clones; about 85% are singletons. Study-level points and caveats: Being productive about 87% or about 30% of the time was typical of most TCR beta V segments in an earlier analysis. Specific recognition of CMV antigens was confirmed in vitro for a few chains (all CMV-associated).

The clonotype comes from a man aged 25-40 years in good health and CMV-seropositive. The genes are TRBV6-6 and TRBJ1-1; D perhaps matches TRBD1 (5 bases). The sample consisted of PBMCs. Here the CDR3 reads CATARGRNTEAFF. The CDR3 bases are TGTGCCACCGCCCGGGGGAGGAACACTGAAGCTTTCTTT.